These 21 T cell receptor beta chains came from one sample sequenced in a study of blood T cell repertoires in COVID-19. TCRdb's copy holds only in-frame clones and misses some; the assay was immunoSEQ multiplex PCR. The sample lists tens of thousands of clones; about 73% were seen once. Specimen: peripheral blood. These receptors all come from a woman between 65 and 79 years old with acute or convalescent COVID-19.

The chain uses TRBV30 and TRBJ2-7; 7 positions agree with TRBD2. CDR1 GTSNPN and CDR2 SVGIG come from the germline V gene (reference sequence). The CDR3 is made up of 13 amino acids. V dropped 2 bases and J dropped 4; count of bases not matched to a gene: 5. This chain's CDR3 is CAWSIGDYYEQYF. In nucleotides, the CDR3 is TGTGCCTGGAGTATCGGGGACTATTACGAGCAGTACTTC.

V is TRBV6-5 and J is TRBJ1-2; 9 bases map to TRBD1. Germline V gene sequence: CDR1 MNHEY, CDR2 SVGAGI. The CDR3 runs to 12 residues. The V segment lost 7 bases and the J segment 8 bases; nucleotides outside the gene matches: 5. The CDR3 loop is CASNHGQGGYTF. The CDR3 DNA is TGTGCCAGCAATCACGGACAGGGGGGCTACACCTTC.

The chain uses TRBV4-3 and TRBJ2-3; D ambiguous. Germline V gene lookup returns CDR1 LGHNA and CDR2 YSLEER. The CDR3 contains 13 residues. V dropped 0 bases and J dropped 6 bases, with 7 bases sitting between them. The CDR3 region has the DNA TGCGCCAGCAGCCAAGATGCCCGGGATACGCAGTATTTT. The encoded protein is CASSQDARDTQYF.

This clone came up a few times. This chain joins TRBV19 and TRBJ1-5, with 9 bases aligning to TRBD1. There are 14 residues in the CDR3. Per the germline V gene, CDR1 is LNHDA and CDR2 is SQIVND (reference sequence). Unmatched junction bases numbered 9, after V lost 8 bases and J lost 7 bases. This chain's CDR3 is CASRDRATGQPQHF. CDR3 nucleotides: TGTGCCAGTCGGGACAGGGCAACAGGACAGCCCCAGCATTTT.

There are a few counts of this clone. The chain uses TRBV11-2 and TRBJ2-5; unclear D gene. Germline CDR1 and CDR2: SGHAT and FQNNGV. The CDR3 loop spans 13 amino acids. The V end was cut by 0 bases, the J end by 4 bases, with 6 bases between. This chain's CDR3 is CASSLDTRETQYF. Written as DNA, the CDR3 is TGTGCCAGCAGCTTAGATACGAGAGAGACCCAGTACTTC.

The J gene is TRBJ1-1, the V gene TRBV6-1; D gene uncertain. The V gene lost 3 bases and the J gene lost 2 bases, with 7 bases spanning the gap. The CDR3 extends over 13 amino acids. The germline V gene encodes CDR1 MNHNS and CDR2 SASEGT. The CDR3: CASSDGFNTEAFF. The CDR3 bases are TGTGCCAGCAGTGACGGTTTCAACACTGAAGCTTTCTTT.

This clone was recorded a few times. The chain is built from TRBV10-3 and TRBJ1-1; D is unresolved. V was trimmed by 5 bases and J by 0 bases, leaving 7 bases between them. This CDR3 region has 13 residues. CDR1 is ENHRY and CDR2 is SYGVKD in the germline V gene. CDR3 in amino acids: CAISLSMNTEAFF. The CDR3 coding sequence is TGTGCCATCAGTCTTAGTATGAACACTGAAGCTTTCTTT.

The chain recombines TRBV11-2 with TRBJ1-5; 8 positions match TRBD1. Per the germline V gene, CDR1 is SGHAT and CDR2 is FQNNGV. Unmatched junction bases numbered 9, after V lost 5 bases and J lost 12 bases. The CDR3 has 13 residues. CDR3 sequence: CASSPGGVMGQHF. The CDR3 DNA reads TGTGCCAGCAGCCCAGGGGGCGTGATGGGCCAGCATTTT. Drawing the rest from reference TRBV11-2 and TRBJ1-5, the complete variable domain is EAGVAQSPRYKIIEKRQSVAFWCNPISGHATLYWYQQILGQGPKLLIQFQNNGVVDDSQLPKDRFSAERLKGVDSTLKIQPAKLEDSAVYLCASSPGGVMGQHFGDGTRLSIL.

This clone turned up a few times. The chain recombines TRBV5-1 with TRBJ1-1; D gene uncertain. Trimming took 0 bases from V and 1 from J, leaving 7 bases between them. This CDR3 contains 14 residues. Germline lookup yields CDR1 SGHRS and CDR2 YFSETQ. The CDR3 bases are TGCGCCAGCAGCTTGGAACAGAGGAACACTGAAGCTTTCTTT. It is translated as CASSLEQRNTEAFF. Variable domain in full (rest from reference TRBV5-1 and TRBJ1-1): KAGVTQTPRYLIKTRGQQVTLSCSPISGHRSVSWYQQTPGQGLQFLFEYFSETQRNKGNFPGRFSGRQFSNSRSEMNVSTLELGDSALYLCASSLEQRNTEAFFGQGTRLTVV.

This clone occurred a few times. The chain joins TRBV6-5 to TRBJ1-2, with TRBD1 matching over 10 bases. The CDR3 totals 14 residues. From germline, CDR1 is MNHEY and CDR2 SVGAGI. V was pared by 6 bases and J by 8 bases, with 9 bases of the junction left unmatched. In DNA form, the CDR3 reads TGTGCCAGCAGATTCACGGGACAGGGGATCGGCTACACCTTC. Translated: CASRFTGQGIGYTF.

The chain is built from TRBV19 and TRBJ2-3; 10 nucleotides agree with TRBD1. V lost 5 bases to trimming and J lost 1 base; unmatched junction nucleotides: 0. This CDR3 comprises 14 residues. Germline V lookup: CDR1 LNHDA, CDR2 SQIVND (reference sequence). This CDR3 is CASSGQGGTDTQYF. The DNA for the CDR3 is TGTGCCAGTAGTGGACAGGGGGGCACAGATACGCAGTATTTT. Looking up the rest from reference TRBV19 and TRBJ2-3 gives the full variable domain: DGGITQSPKYLFRKEGQNVTLSCEQNLNHDAMYWYRQDPGQGLRLIYYSQIVNDFQKGDIAEGYSVSREKKESFPLTVTSAQKNPTAFYLCASSGQGGTDTQYFGPGTRLTVL.

This sequence joins TRBV7-2 and TRBJ2-7; D not certain. V was pared by 1 base and J by 0 bases, with 7 bases between. Germline values: CDR1 SGHTA, CDR2 FQGNSA. The CDR3 has 14 residues. The CDR3 spells CASSLDPFSYEQYF. The CDR3 nucleotides are TGTGCCAGCAGCTTAGATCCGTTCTCCTACGAGCAGTACTTC. Combining the CDR3 with reference TRBV7-2 and TRBJ2-7 gives the whole variable domain GAGVSQSPSNKVTEKGKDVELRCDPISGHTALYWYRQSLGQGLEFLIYFQGNSAPDKSGLPSDRFSAERTGGSVSTLTIQRTQQEDSAVYLCASSLDPFSYEQYFGPGTRLTVT.

The rearrangement joins TRBV19 to TRBJ1-1, with a weak D call TRBD1 (6 bases). From germline, CDR1 is LNHDA and CDR2 SQIVND (reference sequence). V lost 0 bases and J lost 1, with 9 bases in between. This CDR3 contains 15 residues. The CDR3 loop reads CASSIEGAPNTEAFF. In DNA form, the CDR3 reads TGTGCCAGTAGTATAGAGGGGGCTCCGAACACTGAAGCTTTCTTT.

The chain uses TRBV10-3 and TRBJ2-7, with 7 bases aligning to TRBD1. Germline V gene sequence: CDR1 ENHRY, CDR2 SYGVKD. Trimming cost V 5 bases and J 9 bases; bases outside gene matches: 7. The CDR3 is 12 residues long. The DNA for the CDR3 is TGTGCCATCAGTAATACAGGGGAAGGGCAGTACTTC. Its protein product is CAISNTGEGQYF.

This rearrangement joins TRBV29-1 to TRBJ1-1; D is unclear. Between the trimmed V and J ends, which lost 0 bases and 7 bases, there was a span of 6 bases. This CDR3 has 11 amino acids. Germline-derived CDR1 and CDR2 are SQVTM and ANQGSEA. As DNA, the CDR3 is TGCAGCGTTGAAGATCCGGGTGAAGCTTTCTTT. This translates into CSVEDPGEAFF.

This chain links TRBV6-6 with TRBJ2-7, with D perhaps matching TRBD2 (6 bases). V shed 7 bases and J shed 7 bases, with 14 bases lying between them. The CDR3 is 12 residues long. CDR1 is MNHNY and CDR2 is SVGAGI in the germline V gene (reference sequence). The CDR3 nucleotides are TGTGCCAGCATGGAGGGACGGGGGGAGCAGTACTTC. This sequence encodes CASMEGRGEQYF.

The chain has TRBV30 and TRBJ2-7; 13 bases line up with TRBD2. Germline lookup yields CDR1 GTSNPN and CDR2 SVGIG (reference sequence). V lost 3 bases and J lost 4; bases outside the gene matches: 6. The CDR3 has 15 amino acids. The CDR3 protein is CAWRGGTSGTYEQYF. The CDR3, as DNA: TGTGCCTGGAGGGGCGGGACTAGCGGGACTTACGAGCAGTACTTC.

This rearrangement joins TRBV12-3 or TRBV12-4 to TRBJ1-5; 7 bases are a match to TRBD1. The CDR3 loop spans 12 amino acids. The trim removed 4 bases at V and 13 bases at J, leaving 7 bases unmatched. The CDR3: CASSWGTVEQHF. The CDR3 nucleotides are TGTGCCAGCAGTTGGGGGACAGTTGAGCAGCATTTT.

This chain uses TRBV12-5 with TRBJ2-1, with D tentatively TRBD2 (5 bases). CDR3 length equals 15 residues. Germline assignment: CDR1 LGHNT and CDR2 FRNRAP. Between the trimmed V and J ends, which lost 0 bases and 9 bases, there was a span of 15 bases. The CDR3 coding sequence is TGTGCTAGTGGTTTGGTAAAGGGAGCCGGTGGTGAGCAGTTCTTC. Translated: CASGLVKGAGGEQFF. Complete variable domain (other parts from reference TRBV12-5 and TRBJ2-1): DARVTQTPRHKVTEMGQEVTMRCQPILGHNTVFWYRQTMMQGLELLAYFRNRAPLDDSGMPKDRFSAEMPDATLATLKIQPSEPRDSAVYFCASGLVKGAGGEQFFGPGTRLTVL.

The chain joins TRBV5-1 to TRBJ1-1; possibly TRBD1 for D (5 bases). V gave up 2 bases and J gave up 0 bases, with 11 bases separating them. Germline V gives CDR1 SGHRS, CDR2 YFSETQ. The CDR3 has 15 amino acids. CDR3 in amino acids: CASSLTQGVNTEAFF. Written as DNA, the CDR3 is TGCGCCAGCAGCTTAACCCAGGGTGTGAACACTGAAGCTTTCTTT.

The sample holds a few counts of this clone. The rearrangement links TRBV5-4 to TRBJ1-1; D unclear. V lost 4 bases, J lost 0 bases, and 13 bases lay in between. This CDR3 is built from 15 residues. Germline values: CDR1 SGHNT, CDR2 YYREEE (reference sequence). CDR3 in amino acids: CASSVAGNLNTEAFF. The CDR3, as DNA: TGTGCCAGCAGCGTGGCCGGGAATTTGAACACTGAAGCTTTCTTT.